Below, 11 T cell receptor beta chains from the same sample are listed, as sequenced in a study of T cell responses to AZD1222 COVID-19 vaccine. Sequencing was performed with immunoSEQ multiplex PCR; in TCRdb, only in-frame clones are kept and a portion is missing. The repertoire holds some 130,000 clones, with more than 80% as singletons. The source material was peripheral blood, sampled on day 0 of AZD1222 vaccination. These receptors were obtained from an adult in good health.

This sequence joins TRBV28 and TRBJ2-3; 9 bases fit TRBD1. V was clipped by 3 bases and J by 4 bases; unmatched bases: 14. CDR1 is MDHEN and CDR2 is SYDVKM in the germline V gene. This CDR3 region has 18 residues. The CDR3 loop reads CASSFQGRRQGVSDTQYF. DNA of the CDR3: TGTGCCAGCAGTTTTCAGGGCCGGAGACAGGGGGTCTCAGATACGCAGTATTTT.

The chain employs TRBV5-1 and TRBJ2-2, with D unresolved. From germline, CDR1 is SGHRS and CDR2 YFSETQ. The CDR3 runs to 15 residues. Trimming took 0 bases from V and 9 from J, leaving 15 bases between them. The CDR3 DNA reads as TGCGCCAGCAGCTTGGGAGCGACGGCTAGGAGGGAGCTGTTTTTT. Translation: CASSLGATARRELFF.

The V and J genes are TRBV28 and TRBJ1-1; D remains ambiguous. Trimming pared 5 bases from V and 1 base from J, leaving 11 bases between. The germline V gene has CDR1 MDHEN and CDR2 SYDVKM. This CDR3 is 14 amino acids long. The CDR3 bases are TGTGCCAGCAGTACCAACTCCCCGAACACTGAAGCTTTCTTT. The encoded protein is CASSTNSPNTEAFF.

The CDR3 here is CASSPSWGRSEKLFF. CDR3 nucleotide sequence: TGTGCCAGCAGTCCCTCCTGGGGACGGAGTGAAAAACTGTTTTTT. The V gene is TRBV28, the J gene TRBJ1-4; tentative D call: TRBD1 (5 bases). Trimming removed 5 bases from V and 7 bases from J, with 17 bases in between. The CDR3 is 15 residues long. Germline V gives CDR1 MDHEN, CDR2 SYDVKM.

In this sample, this clone turned up a few times. V is TRBV15 and J is TRBJ1-2; D gene unclear. The germline gives CDR1 LNHNV, CDR2 YYDKDF (reference sequence). The CDR3 has 13 residues. Trimming pared 0 bases from V and 12 bases from J, leaving 14 bases between. This CDR3 reads CATSREPVGADTF. The CDR3 DNA reads TGTGCCACCAGCAGAGAGCCGGTGGGTGCTGACACCTTC.

The chain recombines TRBV28 with TRBJ1-6; TRBD1 agrees at 8 bases. The germline gives CDR1 MDHEN, CDR2 SYDVKM. This CDR3 is 14 amino acids long. V lost 5 bases to trimming and J lost 14 bases; unmatched junction nucleotides: 11. CDR3 nucleotides: TGTGCCAGCAGTCAGGGGACAGGTCGTGGGGCCCTCCACTTT. Its protein is CASSQGTGRGALHF.

The chain couples TRBV5-8 to TRBJ2-1; 12 nucleotides align to TRBD2. V shed 0 bases, J shed 6 bases, and the junction held 7 bases outside the gene matches. CDR1 is SGHTS, CDR2 YDEGEE, per germline. There are 17 residues in the CDR3. CDR3 region: CASSLARTSGVRNEQFF. In DNA, the CDR3 is TGTGCCAGCAGCTTGGCACGGACTAGCGGGGTGCGCAATGAGCAGTTCTTC.

This clone has only a few counts. The chain recombines TRBV15 with TRBJ1-2; D may be TRBD1 (5 bases). With 5 bases removed from V and 6 bases from J, the gap between germline ends came to 13 bases. CDR1 is LNHNV, CDR2 YYDKDF, per germline (reference sequence). This CDR3 spans 13 amino acids. The CDR3 region has the DNA TGTGCCACCAGCCCTGAGGGGTCTAATGGCTACACCTTC. As protein: CATSPEGSNGYTF.

In this sample, this clone turned up a few times. The V and J genes are TRBV4-1 and TRBJ1-2, with D uncertain. The germline V and J ends were trimmed by 1 base and 6 bases, with 9 bases remaining between them. This CDR3 comprises 13 residues. Germline assignment: CDR1 MGHRA and CDR2 YSYEKL. Here the CDR3 reads CASSQGAMNGYTF. The CDR3 DNA reads TGCGCCAGCAGCCAAGGGGCCATGAATGGCTACACCTTC.

The J gene is TRBJ1-2, the V gene TRBV28; 7 positions match TRBD1. Germline V gene data show CDR1 as MDHEN and CDR2 as SYDVKM. CDR3 length: 15 residues. Trimming took 2 bases from V and 2 from J; bases not matched to a gene: 5. The CDR3 DNA reads TGTGCCAGCAGTTTAGGGACAGCGATAAACTATGGCTACACCTTC. Residues: CASSLGTAINYGYTF.

This chain links TRBV27 with TRBJ2-5; 12 nucleotides match TRBD1. The germline gives CDR1 MNHEY, CDR2 SMNVEV (reference sequence). The CDR3 sequence is 16 residues long. The trim removed 2 bases at V and 3 bases at J, leaving 4 bases unmatched. The CDR3 loop is CASSLLGTGGEETQYF. CDR3 in DNA: TGTGCCAGCAGTTTACTAGGGACAGGGGGCGAAGAGACCCAGTACTTC.